This is a list of T cell receptor beta chains from one sample in a study of T cell responses to AZD1222 COVID-19 vaccine. Sequencing was performed with immunoSEQ multiplex PCR; in TCRdb, only in-frame clones are kept and a portion is missing. The sample holds roughly 150,000 clones, approximately 92% seen once. The material was peripheral blood, obtained 28 days after the second AZD1222 dose. These receptors came from an adult who received the AZD1222 COVID-19 vaccine. CDR3s include the opening cysteine and the closing phenylalanine or tryptophan. The D gene is left open where the match is weak. Not all rows give a size; the values are once, few, many and, for expanded clones, a class.

clone size	J gene	D gene	V gene	CDR3 DNA	CDR3 protein
.	TRBJ1-5	.	TRBV6-1	TGTGCCAGCAGTGAAGGGGTAGTCCCTCAGCCCCAGCATTTT	CASSEGVVPQPQHF
.	TRBJ1-6	.	TRBV19	TGTGCCAGTAGTATTGGACAGTATAATTCACCCCTCCACTTT	CASSIGQYNSPLHF
once	TRBJ2-1	TRBD2	TRBV28	TGTGCCAGCAGCCCCGGGAGGGACAATGAGCAGTTCTTC	CASSPGRDNEQFF
.	TRBJ1-3	.	TRBV7-9	TGTGCCAGCAGCTTTCTTGAGGGTGCGAACACCATATATTTT	CASSFLEGANTIYF
.	TRBJ2-3	.	TRBV5-8	TGTGCCAGCAGGACTGGCACAGATACGCAGTATTTT	CASRTGTDTQYF
.	TRBJ1-2	.	TRBV7-9	TGTGCCAGTGGGGTTCGTACTGGCTACACCTTC	CASGVRTGYTF
.	TRBJ1-1	.	TRBV21-1	TGTGCCAGCAGCAAAGAGGGGACGGGGAACACTGAAGCTTTCTTT	CASSKEGTGNTEAFF
.	TRBJ1-2	TRBD1	TRBV19	TGTGCCAGTATAAGAACAGGGGGACCCTATGGCTACACCTTC	CASIRTGGPYGYTF
.	TRBJ2-5	TRBD2	TRBV6-5	TGTGCCAGCAGACTAGCGGGGGGTGTGGGTGAGACCCAGTACTTC	CASRLAGGVGETQYF
.	TRBJ1-4	TRBD1	TRBV6-5	TGTGCCAGCAGACCACAGGGGGGGAATGAAAAACTGTTTTTT	CASRPQGGNEKLFF
.	TRBJ1-1	.	TRBV5-4	TGTGCCAGCAGCCTACCACCCACTGAAGCTTTCTTT	CASSLPPTEAFF
.	TRBJ2-2	.	TRBV4-1	TGCGCCAGCAGCCAGTTCGGGGTACCTCTAACCGGGGAGCTGTTTTTT	CASSQFGVPLTGELFF
.	TRBJ1-5	TRBD1	TRBV6-5	TGTGCCAGCAGACAGGGGATCGGGCAGCCCCAGCATTTT	CASRQGIGQPQHF
.	TRBJ1-2	.	TRBV6-2/TRBV6-3	TGTGCCAGCAGTTATTTTGGAGGCTACACCTTC	CASSYFGGYTF
.	TRBJ1-2	TRBD1	TRBV5-1	TGCGCCAGCAGAGGGACAGGTCTCTATGGCTACACCTTC	CASRGTGLYGYTF
.	TRBJ1-1	TRBD1	TRBV19	TGTGCCAGTAGGATGGGACAGGGGCTCCCCGCTTTCTTT	CASRMGQGLPAFF
.	TRBJ1-2	.	TRBV5-1	TGCGCCAGCAGCTTGGCCGGGGACATTGACTATGGCTACACCTTC	CASSLAGDIDYGYTF
.	TRBJ2-1	.	TRBV19	TGTGCCAGTAGTATTGGGGGAAATGAGCAGTTCTTC	CASSIGGNEQFF
.	TRBJ1-2	TRBD1	TRBV25-1	TGTGCCAGCAGTGATCTAGGGGCAGGGGGCAAGGCTAACTATGGCTACACCTTC	CASSDLGAGGKANYGYTF
.	TRBJ1-2	.	TRBV15	TGTGCCACCAGCAGAGATGGGGCCCGAACAGGGAGCTATGGCTACACCTTC	CATSRDGARTGSYGYTF
.	TRBJ1-4	.	TRBV29-1	TGCAGCCCGGGGGGGCGCAGGGCTAATGAAAAACTGTTTTTT	CSPGGRRANEKLFF
.	TRBJ1-1	.	TRBV11-3	TGTGCCAGCAGCTCATCCCCGTGGGACGGAGAGAACACTGAAGCTTTCTTT	CASSSSPWDGENTEAFF
.	TRBJ1-1	.	TRBV7-2	TGTGCCAGCAGAACTGACCCCGTAAGGGGCACTGAAGCTTTCTTT	CASRTDPVRGTEAFF
.	TRBJ1-1	.	TRBV19	TGTGCCAGTAGTATAGATCTCGCGCAGGACAAAAACACTGAAGCTTTCTTT	CASSIDLAQDKNTEAFF
.	TRBJ1-4	.	TRBV15	TGTGCCACCAGGTCGCGGGGTAATGAAAAACTGTTTTTT	CATRSRGNEKLFF
.	TRBJ2-1	.	TRBV29-1	TGCAGCGCCTTGTGGAGTGGGGGAGATGAGCAGTTCTTC	CSALWSGGDEQFF
.	TRBJ1-5	TRBD1	TRBV7-8	TGTGCCAGCAGCTTAGATAGGACAGGGTTTCGGAATCAGCCCCAGCATTTT	CASSLDRTGFRNQPQHF
.	TRBJ2-1	.	TRBV12-5	TGTGCTAGTCGGGCCTCCCTCTACAATGAGCAGTTCTTC	CASRASLYNEQFF
.	TRBJ1-6	.	TRBV30	TGTGCCTGGGACCAGGGTGGAAAGGATTCACCCCTCCACTTT	CAWDQGGKDSPLHF
.	TRBJ1-5	.	TRBV2	TGTGCCAGCAGGGGATCTCTAGGGAGCAATCAGCCCCAGCATTTT	CASRGSLGSNQPQHF
.	TRBJ1-1	.	TRBV5-1	TGCGCCAGCAGCTTCCAGGGCCAGAACACTGAAGCTTTCTTT	CASSFQGQNTEAFF
.	TRBJ2-7	.	TRBV9	TGTGCCAGCAGCGTAGATGGGGTATCCTACGAGCAGTACTTC	CASSVDGVSYEQYF
.	TRBJ2-7	.	TRBV5-1	TGCGCCAGCAGCCGTGGGGCAAAATACGAGCAGTACTTC	CASSRGAKYEQYF
.	TRBJ1-2	.	TRBV3-1/TRBV3-2	TGTGCCAGCAGCCAAGGGCCCAGAACCTATGGCTACACCTTC	CASSQGPRTYGYTF
.	TRBJ2-1	TRBD2	TRBV6-5	TGTGCCAGCAGCCCGGGACTAGCTCCCTACAATGAGCAGTTCTTC	CASSPGLAPYNEQFF
.	TRBJ1-1	TRBD1	TRBV13	TGTGCCAGCAGGGTCAGGGGGGCCGGCACTGAAGCTTTCTTT	CASRVRGAGTEAFF
once	TRBJ2-6	.	TRBV6-5	TGTGCCAGCAGTTACCCGTCGGGGTCGGGGGCCAACGTCCTGACTTTC	CASSYPSGSGANVLTF
.	TRBJ2-5	.	TRBV5-1	TGCGCCAGCAGCTTGGGTGAGGAGACCCAGTACTTC	CASSLGEETQYF
.	TRBJ2-1	TRBD1	TRBV2	TGTGCCAGCAGTGAGACAGGGGCTATATACAATGAGCAGTTCTTC	CASSETGAIYNEQFF
.	TRBJ2-2	.	TRBV27	TGTGCCAGCAGCCAGGCCCCGAACACCGGGGAGCTGTTTTTT	CASSQAPNTGELFF
.	TRBJ2-5	.	TRBV28	TGTGCCAGCAGATCCCCGTCGCAGGCCCAAGAGACCCAGTACTTC	CASRSPSQAQETQYF
.	TRBJ2-2	.	TRBV5-6	TGTGCCAGCAGCAAACCAGGACTCATCACCGGGGAGCTGTTTTTT	CASSKPGLITGELFF
.	TRBJ2-7	TRBD1	TRBV30	TGTGCCTGGAGTGAGGGACAGGGAAACTACGAGCAGTACTTC	CAWSEGQGNYEQYF
.	TRBJ1-1	.	TRBV9	TGTGCCAGCAGCACCACATACAATTCTGGGACGCAACCTGAAGCTTTCTTT	CASSTTYNSGTQPEAFF